The 11 T cell receptor beta chains given below trace back to one sample, sequenced in a study of regulatory T cells in long-lasting Graves disease. Investigators prepared the TCR beta libraries by applying iRepertoire HTBI primers and Arm-PCR of CDR3 regions. MiXCR, run by TCRdb on the multiplex PCR reads, gives a single entry per CDR3 protein. The profile shows around 480,000 distinct CDR3 sequences, 15% to 20% of them singletons. Time point specified: newly diagnosed GD, antithyroid drugs for less than 3 months. After RNA was extracted from PBMCs, the TCR library was made from it. These data were also filed under a second study, of T cells in Graves' hyperthyroidism and ophthalmopathy.

The specimen was peripheral blood mononuclear cells (PBMCs), collected at new diagnosis, from a patient treated with antithyroid drugs. Receptor source: a middle-aged man with Graves disease.

In its sample, this clonotype was seen many times. This chain joins TRBV11-3 and TRBJ2-3; unclear D gene. The V gene lost 1 base and the J gene lost 4 bases, with 12 bases spanning the gap. The CDR3 has 15 amino acids. Germline CDR1 and CDR2: SGHNT and YENEEA. DNA for the CDR3: TGTGCCAGCAGCTTAGTCGGCAGTAGGGCAGATACGCAGTATTTT. It yields the protein CASSLVGSRADTQYF.

The chain is built from TRBV24-1 and TRBJ2-6; D not resolved. CDR3 length equals 17 residues. Trimming took off 3 bases at V and 0 bases at J, with 11 bases between the two ends. Germline values: CDR1 KGHDR, CDR2 SFDVKD. The CDR3 DNA reads as TGTGCCACCAGTGATGGGCAGGATTCCTCTGGGGCCAACGTCCTGACTTTC. Its translation: CATSDGQDSSGANVLTF.

This clonotype appeared many times. The chain joins TRBV27 to TRBJ2-6; no clear D. Trimming pared 3 bases from V and 2 bases from J, leaving 11 bases between. The germline V gene has CDR1 MNHEY and CDR2 SMNVEV (reference sequence). The CDR3 sequence is 16 residues long. As DNA, the CDR3 is TGTGCCAGCAGTTTCCTTTCAGGAGCTGGGGCCAACGTCCTGACTTTC. It translates to CASSFLSGAGANVLTF.

V and J are TRBV5-6 and TRBJ2-1; 10 bases are a match to TRBD2. J gave up 6 bases and V 3 bases, and 12 bases lay outside the gene matches. The CDR3 covers 17 residues. Germline CDR1 and CDR2: SGHDT and YYEEEE. Written as DNA, the CDR3 is TGTGCCAGCAGCTCACTAGCGGGACCGTATACCCCCAATGAGCAGTTCTTC. It specifies CASSSLAGPYTPNEQFF.

As to this clonotype: This clone may be a read error of a much larger clone one base away. V is TRBV19 and J is TRBJ2-7; 8 bases agree with TRBD1. Germline values: CDR1 LNHDA, CDR2 SQIVND (reference sequence). The CDR3 runs to 14 residues. J lost 2 bases, V lost 3 bases, and 3 bases had no gene match. CDR3 loop: CASSIPTGAYEQYF. The CDR3 nucleotides are TGTGCCAGTAGTATCCCGACAGGGGCCTACGAGCAGTACTTC. Variable domain in full (rest from reference TRBV19 and TRBJ2-7): DGGITQSPKYLFRKEGQNVTLSCEQNLNHDAMYWYRQDPGQGLRLIYYSQIVNDFQKGDIAEGYSVSREKKESFPLTVTSAQKNPTAFYLCASSIPTGAYEQYFGPGTRLTVT.

Of note for this clonotype: A read error may account for a junction end that differs from germline. The chain recombines TRBV10-3 with TRBJ2-7; tentatively, D is TRBD2 (6 bases). CDR3 length equals 17 residues. Per germline, CDR1 ENHRY and CDR2 SYGVKD. The CDR3 spells CAISEPGGSGPSHEQYF. Written as DNA, the CDR3 is TGTGCCATCAGTGAGCCGGGCGGTAGCGGACCCTCCCACGAGCAGTACTTC.

This clonotype was counted ten times or more. J is TRBJ1-2 and V is TRBV28, with 10 bases matching TRBD1. The CDR3 is 15 residues long. V shed 6 bases and J 7 bases; nucleotides not matched to a gene: 11. CDR1 is MDHEN, CDR2 SYDVKM, per germline. CDR3 protein: CASSYLTGGLGGYTF. The DNA of the CDR3 is TGTGCCAGCAGCTACCTGACAGGGGGCTTGGGTGGCTACACCTTC.

This chain uses TRBV4-1 with TRBJ2-7, with D perhaps TRBD1 (7 bases). V lost 3 bases to trimming and J lost 6 bases, with 18 bases between them. In germline, CDR1 is MGHRA, CDR2 YSYEKL. This CDR3 comprises 15 residues. CDR3 loop: CASSQTGDSLSEQYF. The CDR3 nucleotides read TGCGCCAGCAGCCAGACGGGGGACAGTCTTAGCGAGCAGTACTTC.

This clonotype occurred once. At one end the junction does not follow the germline gene, possibly because of a read error. CDR3 DNA: TGTGCCGGCAGCCAGGGTCGCGACACTGAAGCTTTCTTT. Amino acid sequence: CAGSQGRDTEAFF. The V gene is TRBV6-1, the J gene TRBJ1-1; D is possibly TRBD1 (5 bases). CDR3 length: 13 amino acids. Germline loops: CDR1 MNHNS, CDR2 SASEGT.

This clonotype was seen many times. CDR3 nucleotides: TGTGCCAGCAGTTTAATGGCGGCGAACACTGAAGCTTTCTTT. As protein: CASSLMAANTEAFF. The V gene is TRBV28, the J gene TRBJ1-1; D gene uncertain. Between the trimmed V and J ends, which lost 2 bases and 1 base, there was a span of 8 bases. This CDR3 is 14 amino acids long. Germline V CDR1 and CDR2: MDHEN, SYDVKM.

This chain connects TRBV19 to TRBJ2-6; TRBD1 aligns across 8 bases. The germline V gene encodes CDR1 LNHDA and CDR2 SQIVND (reference sequence). The CDR3 totals 20 residues. The V and J ends lost 5 bases and 3 bases, in that order; junction bases with no gene match: 18. The CDR3 loop reads CASSAHPGQGVRSGANVLTF. The CDR3 bases are TGTGCCAGTAGTGCCCATCCCGGACAGGGTGTTCGAAGTGGGGCCAACGTCCTGACTTTC. The variable domain in full, completed from reference TRBV19 and TRBJ2-6, reads DGGITQSPKYLFRKEGQNVTLSCEQNLNHDAMYWYRQDPGQGLRLIYYSQIVNDFQKGDIAEGYSVSREKKESFPLTVTSAQKNPTAFYLCASSAHPGQGVRSGANVLTFGAGSRLTVL.